This T cell receptor (beta chain) was documented in a study of blood T cell repertoires in COVID-19. Whole-study context: COVID-19 samples from acute and convalescent phases originated in the United States, Italy and Spain. The analysed material was cDNA or gDNA that came from T cells, B-cell-depleted T cells, or PBMCs.

The V end was cut by 0 bases, the J end by 7 bases, with 14 bases between. This CDR3 is built from 15 residues. Germline-derived CDR1 and CDR2 are SGDLS and YYNGEE. In the original analysis: How many nucleated cells were present was estimated from reference gene primer amplification. Produced via immunoSEQ multiplex PCR; TCRdb's table is partial and in-frame only. That table supplies the V and J calls and clone size; D and trimming were determined from the DNA. The sample has under 150,000 clones; around 85% are singletons. The source material was peripheral blood. The TCR sequence derives from a woman between 40 and 55 years old with active or convalescent COVID-19. The V and J genes are TRBV9 and TRBJ1-5; D gene unclear. The CDR3 protein is CASSVEGGLRQPQHF. Here the CDR3 DNA reads TGTGCCAGCAGCGTAGAGGGAGGGTTACGGCAGCCCCAGCATTTT.